The 25 T cell receptor beta chains listed next were all sequenced from one sample in a study of T cells in Graves' hyperthyroidism and ophthalmopathy. RNA transcripts were the template for amplifying TCR beta CDR3 regions. The HTBI set primed first-round TCR CDR3 RT-PCR. A single record per CDR3 protein comes from TCRdb applying MiXCR to the multiplex PCR reads. Found here are about 59,000 distinct CDR3 sequences, roughly 50% of them singletons; the top ten hold approximately 3.4%. Sequenced: blood. These receptor sequences come from a woman aged 60-70 years with Graves' ophthalmopathy.

With regard to this clonotype: At one of its ends the junction is not consistent with the germline gene, which may arise from a read error. The chain recombines TRBV7-9 with TRBJ2-1; D may be TRBD1 (6 bases). Germline assignment: CDR1 SEHNR and CDR2 FQNEAQ (reference sequence). CDR3 size: 13 residues. This chain's CDR3 is CASAQGRYNGQFF. CDR3 sequence (DNA): TGTGCCAGCGCCCAGGGGCGGTACAATGGGCAGTTCTTC.

At least ten counts were recorded for this clonotype. The chain joins TRBV6-1 to TRBJ2-2, with 12 bases fitting TRBD1. V lost 7 bases and J lost 8; bases outside the gene matches: 14. Germline CDR1 reads MNHNS; CDR2 reads SASEGT. There are 17 residues in the CDR3. The chain's CDR3 is CASIRAPGQGAGGELFF. The CDR3 DNA reads as TGTGCCAGCATCAGAGCACCGGGACAGGGGGCTGGGGGGGAGCTGTTTTTT.

This chain connects TRBV28 to TRBJ1-5; possibly TRBD1 for D (5 bases). The CDR3 contains 15 residues. The V gene lost 3 bases and the J gene lost 7 bases, with 16 bases spanning the gap. Germline V gene sequence: CDR1 MDHEN, CDR2 SYDVKM. This chain's CDR3 is CASSFQWQGRQPQHF. The DNA for the CDR3 is TGTGCCAGCAGTTTTCAGTGGCAGGGTAGACAGCCCCAGCATTTT.

The chain combines TRBV5-4 with TRBJ2-2, with D maybe TRBD1 (6 bases). Germline CDR1 SGHNT, CDR2 YYREEE (reference sequence). This CDR3 contains 15 residues. V dropped 0 bases and J dropped 4 bases, with 10 bases sitting between them. CDR3 residues: CASSLEQGGTGELFF. DNA of the CDR3: TGTGCCAGCAGCTTGGAACAGGGCGGCACCGGGGAGCTGTTTTTT.

The CDR3 DNA sequence: TGTGCCAGCAGCGAACTCTTTAGTGGGCGCACAGATACGCAGTATTTT. This sequence encodes CASSELFSGRTDTQYF. The V gene is TRBV7-2, the J gene TRBJ2-3; D unclear. The CDR3 has 16 amino acids. Germline-derived CDR1 and CDR2 are SGHTA and FQGNSA. The V end was cut by 5 bases, the J end by 1 base, with 16 bases between.

This clonotype was seen ten or more times. The rearrangement links TRBV20-1 to TRBJ2-1; D is possibly TRBD2 (7 bases). Trimming shortened V by 3 bases and J by 9 bases, and 18 bases separated the two germline ends. CDR3 length: 14 amino acids. Germline-derived CDR1 and CDR2 are DFQATT and SNEGSKA (reference sequence). CDR3 DNA: TGCAGTGCTAGGACGGGGGGCTCCACAATTGAGCAGTTCTTC. Encoded protein: CSARTGGSTIEQFF.

The chain uses TRBV20-1 and TRBJ2-7; 10 bases are a match to TRBD2. The CDR3 extends over 14 amino acids. From germline, CDR1 is DFQATT and CDR2 SNEGSKA (reference sequence). V dropped 3 bases and J dropped 6; count of bases not matched to a gene: 8. CDR3 nucleotide sequence: TGCAGTGCTAGTCCTAGCGGGGGCCGGGGCGAGCAGTACTTC. Protein product: CSASPSGGRGEQYF.

For this clonotype: This clone may be a read error of a much larger clone one base away. The chain carries TRBV30 and TRBJ2-1, with TRBD1 identical over 8 bases. Germline V gene data show CDR1 as GTSNPN and CDR2 as SVGIG (reference sequence). The CDR3 sequence is 15 residues long. CDR3 loop: CAWSDWTGTNNEQSF. The CDR3, as DNA: TGTGCCTGGAGCGACTGGACAGGGACCAACAATGAGCAGTCCTTC.

CDR3 bases: TGCAGTGCTAGAGATTTGGGCGGCGGCTACACCTTC. Amino acids: CSARDLGGGYTF. The V call is TRBV20-1, the J call TRBJ1-2, with D unclear. The germline V and J ends were trimmed by 0 bases and 8 bases, with 10 bases remaining between them. Germline V gene data show CDR1 as DFQATT and CDR2 as SNEGSKA (reference sequence). CDR3 length equals 12 residues.

The V and J genes are TRBV25-1 and TRBJ2-1, with 8 bases identical to TRBD2. J gave up 7 bases and V 5 bases, and 10 bases lay outside the gene matches. Germline lookup yields CDR1 MGHDK and CDR2 SYGVNS. This CDR3 contains 15 residues. The DNA for the CDR3 is TGTGCCAGCAGTCCCCGGAGCGGGGGAGGGAATGAGCAGTTCTTC. As protein: CASSPRSGGGNEQFF.

This clonotype was observed many times. V and J are TRBV2 and TRBJ2-7; 11 bases match TRBD2. Unmatched junction bases numbered 11, after V lost 4 bases and J lost 3 bases. This CDR3 contains 17 residues. The germline gives CDR1 SNHLY, CDR2 FYNNEI. CDR3 loop: CASSASTSGRAFYEQYF. DNA for the CDR3: TGTGCCAGCAGTGCAAGCACTAGCGGGAGAGCGTTCTACGAGCAGTACTTC.

This clonotype is a singleton in its sample. V usage is TRBV10-3 and J usage is TRBJ1-1; no clear D. This CDR3 is 12 amino acids long. Germline V gives CDR1 ENHRY, CDR2 SYGVKD. V was cut by 10 bases and J by 3 bases, with 12 bases left in between. The CDR3 region has the DNA TGTGCCAGTCGTTATGGACACACTGAAGCTTTCTTT. Translation: CASRYGHTEAFF.

Of note for this clonotype: One end of the junction varies from germline; a read error may be responsible. The chain recombines TRBV6-2 or TRBV6-3 with TRBJ2-1, with 10 bases identical to TRBD2. The CDR3 is made up of 21 amino acids. Germline assignment: CDR1 MNHEY and CDR2 SVGEGT. CDR3 sequence (DNA): TGTGCCAGCAGTTACTCGATCGGTCAGCGGGGGGGTATAACCTCCTACAAGGAGCAGTTCTTC. Translating gives CASSYSIGQRGGITSYKEQFF.

The chain combines TRBV24-1 with TRBJ2-3, with 8 positions matching TRBD2. Germline V gene sequence: CDR1 KGHDR, CDR2 SFDVKD. V lost 3 bases to trimming and J lost 0 bases; unmatched junction nucleotides: 4. The CDR3 runs to 16 residues. This CDR3 is CATSDLAGYSTDTQYF. The DNA for the CDR3 is TGTGCCACCAGTGATCTAGCGGGTTATAGCACAGATACGCAGTATTTT.

At least ten counts were recorded for this clonotype. V usage is TRBV12-3 or TRBV12-4 and J usage is TRBJ2-1; unclear D gene. Trimming removed 3 bases from V and 6 bases from J, with 12 bases in between. The CDR3 spans 14 residues. The chain's CDR3 is CASSLSGASNEQFF. CDR3 in DNA: TGTGCCAGCAGTTTGTCAGGTGCATCCAATGAGCAGTTCTTC.

This chain connects TRBV19 to TRBJ2-1, with D maybe TRBD2 (6 bases). Trimming shortened V by 4 bases and J by 5 bases, and 21 bases separated the two germline ends. Germline V gene lookup returns CDR1 LNHDA and CDR2 SQIVND (reference sequence). This CDR3 has 17 residues. CDR3 residues: CASSRRTKGPYNNEQFF. CDR3 DNA: TGTGCCAGTAGTAGAAGGACTAAGGGCCCTTATAACAATGAGCAGTTCTTC. Full variable domain (missing parts from reference TRBV19 and TRBJ2-1): DGGITQSPKYLFRKEGQNVTLSCEQNLNHDAMYWYRQDPGQGLRLIYYSQIVNDFQKGDIAEGYSVSREKKESFPLTVTSAQKNPTAFYLCASSRRTKGPYNNEQFFGPGTRLTVL.

As concerns this clonotype: The junction departs from germline at one end; a sequencing error may be responsible. The chain combines TRBV6-1 with TRBJ2-7, with TRBD1 matching 11 bases. There are 15 residues in the CDR3. CDR1 MNHNS and CDR2 SASEGT come from the germline V gene. CDR3 DNA: TGTGCCGGCAGTCGGGGGGACAGGGGGACCTACGAGCAGTACTTC. Its translation is CAGSRGDRGTYEQYF.

This clonotype was picked up one time. The rearrangement uses TRBV5-1 and TRBJ2-1, with TRBD2 identical over 11 bases. Germline V gene lookup returns CDR1 SGHRS and CDR2 YFSETQ. V trimming: 1 base; J trimming: 2 bases; junction bases outside the gene matches: 5. This CDR3 region has 17 residues. The CDR3 DNA is TGCGCCAGCAGCTTGTGGGTTAGCGGGGGGGCCTACAATGAGCAGTTCTTC. Its translation is CASSLWVSGGAYNEQFF.

The chain carries TRBV4-1 and TRBJ2-7, with 7 bases lining up with TRBD1. J gave up 0 bases and V 5 bases, and 7 bases lay outside the gene matches. The CDR3 has 15 amino acids. In germline, CDR1 is MGHRA, CDR2 YSYEKL. CDR3 residues: CASSKGWTGSYEQYF. The CDR3 bases are TGCGCCAGCAGCAAAGGATGGACAGGCTCCTACGAGCAGTACTTC.

This clonotype was detected ten times or more. V gene TRBV7-8 combines with J gene TRBJ2-1, with 7 bases lining up with TRBD2. The germline gives CDR1 SGHVS, CDR2 FQNEAQ. The CDR3 has 17 residues. V gave up 5 bases and J gave up 0 bases; unmatched junction bases: 10. The CDR3 sequence: CASSPGLDLVSYNEQFF. CDR3 coding DNA: TGTGCCAGCAGCCCCGGACTAGATCTAGTCTCCTACAATGAGCAGTTCTTC.

The CDR3 is CASSGTAGNTEAFF. For the CDR3, the DNA is TGTGCCAGCAGCGGGACCGCCGGGAACACTGAAGCTTTCTTT. The J gene is TRBJ1-1, the V gene TRBV7-2, with a tentative D call TRBD1 (5 bases). Germline lookup yields CDR1 SGHTA and CDR2 FQGNSA. Trimming left V 5 bases short and J 1 base short, with 11 bases between. This CDR3 contains 14 residues.

This rearrangement joins TRBV30 to TRBJ1-3, with 8 bases that match TRBD1. CDR3 length equals 15 residues. CDR1 is GTSNPN and CDR2 is SVGIG in the germline V gene (reference sequence). Trimming removed 3 bases from V and 1 base from J; junction bases left unmatched: 5. The CDR3 protein is CAWSPRGRSGNTIYF. The CDR3 DNA is TGTGCCTGGAGCCCCAGGGGGCGGTCTGGAAACACCATATATTTT. The full variable domain, with the rest looked up from reference TRBV30 and TRBJ1-3, is SQTIHQWPATLVQPVGSPLSLECTVEGTSNPNLYWYRQAAGRGLQLLFYSVGIGQISSEVPQNLSASRPQDRQFILSSKKLLLSDSGFYLCAWSPRGRSGNTIYFGEGSWLTVV.

The chain recombines TRBV18 with TRBJ1-6, with D possibly matching TRBD1 (5 bases). The CDR3 contains 16 residues. Trimming removed 6 bases at V and 6 bases at J, with 18 bases between. The germline V gene encodes CDR1 KGHSH and CDR2 LQKENI. The CDR3 reads CASSRTSGGANSPLHF. The CDR3 bases are TGTGCCAGCTCGAGGACTAGCGGGGGAGCTAATTCACCCCTCCACTTT. Full variable domain (missing parts from reference TRBV18 and TRBJ1-6): NAGVMQNPRHLVRRRGQEARLRCSPMKGHSHVYWYRQLPEEGLKFMVYLQKENIIDESGMPKERFSAEFPKEGPSILRIQQVVRGDSAAYFCASSRTSGGANSPLHFGNGTRLTVT.

V usage is TRBV5-8 and J usage is TRBJ1-4; D gene ambiguous. The germline V gene encodes CDR1 SGHTS and CDR2 YDEGEE. This CDR3 spans 14 amino acids. Trimming pared 1 base from V and 8 bases from J, leaving 12 bases between. This CDR3 reads CASSLRHLGEKLFF. As DNA, the CDR3 is TGTGCCAGCAGCTTGAGGCACCTGGGAGAAAAACTGTTTTTT.

The chain carries TRBV12-2 and TRBJ2-7; no check of the table's D call, TRBD1, against the DNA was made. TRBV12-2 is a listed pseudogene. This CDR3 has 15 amino acids. CDR3 loop: CASRLATGQPYEQYF. CDR3 coding DNA: TGTGCAAGTCGCTTAGCGACGGGACAGCCCTACGAGCAGTACTTC.